The 30 T cell receptor beta chains reported below all come from one sample, sequenced in a study of response to subunit inactivated influenza vaccine. Each CDR3 protein is one row after TCRdb ran MiXCR on the RT-PCR reads. This table has approximately 530,000 distinct CDR3 sequences, 10% to 15% appearing once. This sample comprised PBMCs from blood, obtained roughly 45 days after vaccination. The receptors stem from a man aged 50 to 59 who received an inactivated influenza vaccine.

The sample holds a few counts of this clonotype. This chain links TRBV12-3 or TRBV12-4 with TRBJ2-3; 8 nucleotides agree with TRBD2. CDR3 length equals 15 residues. V dropped 6 bases and J dropped 8; count of bases not matched to a gene: 13. CDR3 in DNA: TGTGCCAGCAGCCAGAGGGCGCGGGGGGTTGGTACGCAGTATTTT. Protein sequence: CASSQRARGVGTQYF.

This clonotype was counted between two and nine times. This rearrangement joins TRBV5-1 to TRBJ2-5, with D uncertain. Trimming removed 2 bases from V and 4 bases from J, with 9 bases in between. Germline CDR1 SGHRS, CDR2 YFSETQ. The CDR3 runs to 13 residues. The CDR3 DNA is TGCGCCAGCAGCTTATGGGAAGGAGAGACCCAGTACTTC. Its translation is CASSLWEGETQYF.

CDR3 DNA: TGTGCCAGCAGTCCCCCACGGAGTCCCCTCCACTTT. This sequence encodes CASSPPRSPLHF. V and J are TRBV27 and TRBJ1-6; D unclear. CDR1 is MNHEY, CDR2 SMNVEV, per germline (reference sequence). CDR3 size: 12 residues. V shed 5 bases and J shed 13 bases, with 12 bases lying between them.

This clonotype has only a few counts. The V call is TRBV28, the J call TRBJ2-7; D is undetermined. The CDR3 runs to 16 residues. From germline, CDR1 is MDHEN and CDR2 SYDVKM. V shed 5 bases and J shed 1 base, with 18 bases lying between them. In DNA form, the CDR3 reads TGTGCCAGCAGTCCCCTCGTGGTCAGAGGATCCTACGAGCAGTACTTC. This sequence encodes CASSPLVVRGSYEQYF.

This rearrangement joins TRBV27 to TRBJ2-5; 9 bases line up with TRBD2. Germline values: CDR1 MNHEY, CDR2 SMNVEV (reference sequence). The CDR3 is made up of 16 amino acids. V dropped 3 bases and J dropped 2; count of bases not matched to a gene: 7. DNA for the CDR3: TGTGCCAGCAGTTTCCAAGCGGGAGGAGGTCAAGAGACCCAGTACTTC. It translates to CASSFQAGGGQETQYF.

This chain joins TRBV5-1 and TRBJ2-5; 14 bases line up with TRBD2. V gave up 0 bases and J gave up 5 bases; unmatched junction bases: 6. Germline assignment: CDR1 SGHRS and CDR2 YFSETQ. CDR3 length: 17 amino acids. The CDR3 region has the DNA TGCGCCAGCAGCTTGGGGGGACTAGCGGGAGCTTCGGAGACCCAGTACTTC. This encodes CASSLGGLAGASETQYF. The full variable domain, rest sourced from reference TRBV5-1 and TRBJ2-5, is KAGVTQTPRYLIKTRGQQVTLSCSPISGHRSVSWYQQTPGQGLQFLFEYFSETQRNKGNFPGRFSGRQFSNSRSEMNVSTLELGDSALYLCASSLGGLAGASETQYFGPGTRLLVL.

This clonotype was seen more than once but under ten times. This chain joins TRBV28 and TRBJ2-1; 10 positions agree with TRBD2. The V gene's germline CDR1 is MDHEN and CDR2 SYDVKM. The trim removed 2 bases at V and 5 bases at J, leaving 6 bases unmatched. This CDR3 has 16 amino acids. CDR3 bases: TGTGCCAGCAGTTTAAGGACTAGCGGAAAAAACAATGAGCAGTTCTTC. This sequence encodes CASSLRTSGKNNEQFF.

This clonotype turned up a few times. The V gene is TRBV5-1, the J gene TRBJ2-1; 8 nucleotides align to TRBD1. This CDR3 comprises 12 residues. Trimming at V came to 3 bases and at J to 15 bases, leaving 8 bases not matched to a gene. The germline CDR1 and CDR2 sequences are SGHRS and YFSETQ. CDR3 bases: TGCGCCAGCAGCTCCTCCGGACAGGGCCCGTTCTTC. Its translation: CASSSSGQGPFF.

V usage is TRBV3-1 and J usage is TRBJ2-1; perhaps TRBD1 as D (6 bases). The V end lost 3 bases, the J end lost 8 bases, and 11 bases lay between the germline ends. Germline V gene lookup returns CDR1 LGHDT and CDR2 YNNKEL (reference sequence). The CDR3 has 13 amino acids. The DNA of the CDR3 is TGTGCCAGCAGCCACCAGGGGATTGATGAGCAGTTCTTC. Its translation is CASSHQGIDEQFF.

V is TRBV4-1 and J is TRBJ1-1; a weak D match, TRBD1 (6 bases). V was trimmed by 5 bases and J by 1 base, leaving 17 bases between them. The CDR3 runs to 16 residues. Germline V gene data show CDR1 as MGHRA and CDR2 as YSYEKL. The CDR3 protein is CASSLRGGEGNTEAFF. CDR3 nucleotide sequence: TGCGCCAGCAGCTTAAGGGGGGGAGAAGGGAACACTGAAGCTTTCTTT.

This clonotype was counted between two and nine times. This chain uses TRBV20-1 with TRBJ2-7; TRBD2 is a possible D gene (7 bases). The CDR3 contains 16 residues. The germline gives CDR1 DFQATT, CDR2 SNEGSKA (reference sequence). Trimming shortened V by 6 bases and J by 2 bases, and 23 bases separated the two germline ends. Written as DNA, the CDR3 is TGCAGTGCCCTAGGGGGGGTTGGGGTTTTCCCCTACGAGCAGTACTTC. This sequence encodes CSALGGVGVFPYEQYF.

This sequence joins TRBV20-1 and TRBJ2-7; 7 bases line up with TRBD1. The germline V gene encodes CDR1 DFQATT and CDR2 SNEGSKA (reference sequence). The CDR3 covers 17 residues. Trimming took 4 bases from V and 1 from J; bases not matched to a gene: 16. In DNA, the CDR3 is TGCAGTGCTACCACAATGGGCAGGGGGAAGAAATCCTACGAGCAGTACTTC. Protein: CSATTMGRGKKSYEQYF.

This clonotype appeared many times. The chain recombines TRBV5-1 with TRBJ2-5, with D maybe TRBD2 (6 bases). The V gene lost 1 base and the J gene lost 4 bases, with 8 bases spanning the gap. The CDR3 is made up of 13 amino acids. Germline CDR1 SGHRS, CDR2 YFSETQ. The CDR3 is CASSLKGGETQYF. In DNA, the CDR3 is TGCGCCAGCAGCTTGAAGGGAGGAGAGACCCAGTACTTC.

The chain employs TRBV20-1 and TRBJ1-1; D gene ambiguous. V gave up 3 bases and J gave up 1 base, with 9 bases separating them. Germline values: CDR1 DFQATT, CDR2 SNEGSKA (reference sequence). This CDR3 contains 13 residues. The CDR3 DNA is TGCAGTGCTAGCAGACCGCCGAACACTGAAGCTTTCTTT. This encodes CSASRPPNTEAFF.

The chain employs TRBV19 and TRBJ2-1; 13 bases are shared with TRBD2. Germline assignment: CDR1 LNHDA and CDR2 SQIVND (reference sequence). The V and J ends lost 3 bases and 4 bases, in that order; junction bases with no gene match: 3. This CDR3 comprises 16 residues. CDR3 sequence: CASSIVGLAGYNEQFF. The DNA for the CDR3 is TGTGCCAGTAGTATCGTGGGACTAGCGGGGTACAATGAGCAGTTCTTC.

The CDR3 spells CASSPYPATATTNYGYTF. In DNA, the CDR3 is TGTGCCAGCAGCCCCTACCCCGCGACGGCTACGACCAACTATGGCTACACCTTC. This chain uses TRBV11-2 with TRBJ1-2; D gene unclear. Per the germline V gene, CDR1 is SGHAT and CDR2 is FQNNGV. Trimming took off 5 bases at V and 2 bases at J, with 24 bases between the two ends. The CDR3 is 18 residues long.

This clonotype was seen many times. The V call is TRBV12-3 or TRBV12-4, the J call TRBJ2-2, with TRBD1 matching 7 bases. The V gene end was trimmed by 6 bases and the J gene end by 4 bases; junction bases not matched to a gene: 11. CDR3 length: 16 amino acids. The CDR3 protein is CASSPRPTGVTGELFF. The CDR3 nucleotides read TGTGCCAGCAGCCCTCGCCCTACAGGGGTCACCGGGGAGCTGTTTTTT.

This chain uses TRBV27 with TRBJ1-1; tentatively, D is TRBD1 (5 bases). The CDR3 loop spans 14 amino acids. The germline CDR1 and CDR2 sequences are MNHEY and SMNVEV (reference sequence). Trimming removed 1 base from V and 10 bases from J, with 16 bases in between. In DNA, the CDR3 is TGTGCCAGCAGTTTATGGGCCGGGACTGCGGGAGCTTTCTTT. Translation: CASSLWAGTAGAFF.

To note about this clonotype: No conserved phenylalanine or tryptophan ends this CDR3, so it is likely a read error. The chain carries TRBV2 and TRBJ2-7, with TRBD2 matching over 10 bases. The germline V gene encodes CDR1 SNHLY and CDR2 FYNNEI. This CDR3 is 15 amino acids long. V shed 7 bases, J shed 0 bases, and the junction held 6 bases outside the gene matches. CDR3 loop: CASMAAGGLSYEQYL. In nucleotides, the CDR3 is TGTGCCAGCATGGCAGCGGGAGGGCTCTCCTACGAGCAGTACTTA.

This clonotype was detected only a few times. The chain recombines TRBV7-9 with TRBJ1-1, with no clear D. The CDR3 length is 12 residues. Germline V gene sequence: CDR1 SEHNR, CDR2 FQNEAQ (reference sequence). The V end lost 4 bases, the J end lost 3 bases, and 6 bases lay between the germline ends. Here the CDR3 DNA reads TGTGCCAGCAGCTCCTCGGACACTGAAGCTTTCTTT. Its translation: CASSSSDTEAFF.

This clonotype was observed a handful of times. This chain connects TRBV11-2 to TRBJ1-1; D uncertain. The CDR3 is 17 amino acids. V gave up 5 bases and J gave up 0 bases, with 19 bases separating them. Looked up from germline, CDR1 is SGHAT and CDR2 is FQNNGV. This chain's CDR3 is CASSPLSLGKMNTEAFF. In DNA, the CDR3 is TGTGCCAGCAGCCCCCTTTCGCTTGGAAAAATGAACACTGAAGCTTTCTTT.

This clonotype was observed a handful of times. The chain links TRBV4-3 to TRBJ1-3; D uncertain. With 2 bases removed from V and 1 base from J, the gap between germline ends came to 12 bases. CDR1 LGHNA and CDR2 YSLEER come from the germline V gene. The CDR3 spans 16 residues. The CDR3 nucleotides read TGCGCCAGCAGCCAATCTCAGGCTTCATCTGGAAACACCATATATTTT. Protein: CASSQSQASSGNTIYF.

The chain carries TRBV29-1 and TRBJ2-7; D is unclear. V lost 0 bases and J 3 bases, leaving 9 bases between the germline ends. CDR1 SQVTM and CDR2 ANQGSEA come from the germline V gene. The CDR3 covers 13 residues. CDR3 loop: CSVEDHASYEQYF. In DNA form, the CDR3 reads TGCAGCGTTGAAGATCATGCTAGCTACGAGCAGTACTTC.

This clonotype occurred many times. This chain joins TRBV4-2 and TRBJ2-2, with 9 bases that match TRBD1. Germline V CDR1 and CDR2: LGHNA, YNFKEQ. The CDR3 runs 18 residues. The V and J ends lost 2 bases and 7 bases, in that order; junction bases with no gene match: 14. The CDR3 sequence: CASSQTFPGTGWIGELFF. Here the CDR3 DNA reads TGTGCCAGCAGCCAAACGTTCCCCGGGACAGGGTGGATCGGGGAGCTGTTTTTT.

This clonotype was found many times. The rearrangement joins TRBV20-1 to TRBJ2-1; 9 bases map to TRBD1. The CDR3 consists of 14 residues. Germline CDR1 DFQATT, CDR2 SNEGSKA (reference sequence). V lost 5 bases to trimming and J lost 3 bases; unmatched junction nucleotides: 5. CDR3 loop: CSARRDRVYNEQFF. The CDR3 nucleotides read TGCAGTGCTCGCCGGGACAGGGTCTACAATGAGCAGTTCTTC.

The chain combines TRBV4-3 with TRBJ2-5; TRBD1 matches 7 bases. CDR3 size: 17 residues. V was clipped by 0 bases and J by 2 bases; unmatched bases: 9. CDR1 LGHNA and CDR2 YSLEER come from the germline V gene. CDR3 DNA sequence: TGCGCCAGCAGCCAAGAAATATCCGGGACAGCACAAGAGACCCAGTACTTC. Translating it yields CASSQEISGTAQETQYF.

The chain is built from TRBV7-2 and TRBJ1-1; D uncertain. Germline values: CDR1 SGHTA, CDR2 FQGNSA. CDR3 length: 15 residues. V gave up 1 base and J gave up 1 base, with 10 bases separating them. CDR3 nucleotides: TGTGCCAGCAGCTTAGTATGGGGAAGGAACACTGAAGCTTTCTTT. Translated: CASSLVWGRNTEAFF.

The table lists this clonotype with many counts. Relative to the germline gene, one junction end is altered; a read error may explain this. This rearrangement joins TRBV7-2 to TRBJ2-7; no clear D. CDR3 length: 13 amino acids. Germline V gene sequence: CDR1 SGHTA, CDR2 FQGNSA. This CDR3 is CASSLVQAYEQYF. CDR3 DNA sequence: TGTGCCAGCAGTTTAGTGCAGGCCTACGAGCAGTACTTC.

A few counts support this clonotype. The chain couples TRBV3-1 to TRBJ2-7; possibly TRBD1 for D (6 bases). The V end was cut by 4 bases, the J end by 3 bases, with 13 bases between. From germline, CDR1 is LGHDT and CDR2 YNNKEL (reference sequence). The CDR3 has 14 amino acids. CDR3 amino acids: CASSLFRGGYEQYF. For the CDR3, the DNA is TGTGCCAGCAGCCTGTTTAGAGGGGGCTACGAGCAGTACTTC.

The V gene is TRBV29-1, the J gene TRBJ2-7; 9 nucleotides align to TRBD2. V shed 7 bases, J shed 6 bases, and the junction held 13 bases outside the gene matches. Per germline, CDR1 SQVTM and CDR2 ANQGSEA. This CDR3 contains 14 residues. CDR3 in amino acids: CSAAGGDRTGEQYF. The CDR3 DNA is TGCAGCGCTGCGGGAGGGGACCGGACGGGCGAGCAGTACTTC.